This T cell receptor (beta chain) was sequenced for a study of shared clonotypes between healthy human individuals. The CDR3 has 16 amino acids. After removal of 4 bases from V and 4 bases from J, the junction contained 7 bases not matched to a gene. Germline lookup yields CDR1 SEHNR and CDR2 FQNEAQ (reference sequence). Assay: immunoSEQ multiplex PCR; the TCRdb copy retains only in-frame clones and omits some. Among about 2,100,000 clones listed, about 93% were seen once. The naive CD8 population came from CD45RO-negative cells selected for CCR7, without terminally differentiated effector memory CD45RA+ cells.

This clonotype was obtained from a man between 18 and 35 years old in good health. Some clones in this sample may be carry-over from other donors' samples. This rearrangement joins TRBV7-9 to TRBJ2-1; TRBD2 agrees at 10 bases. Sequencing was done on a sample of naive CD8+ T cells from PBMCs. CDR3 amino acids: CASSSRASGSYNEQFF. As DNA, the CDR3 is TGTGCCAGCAGCTCGCGGGCTAGCGGGAGTTACAATGAGCAGTTCTTC.